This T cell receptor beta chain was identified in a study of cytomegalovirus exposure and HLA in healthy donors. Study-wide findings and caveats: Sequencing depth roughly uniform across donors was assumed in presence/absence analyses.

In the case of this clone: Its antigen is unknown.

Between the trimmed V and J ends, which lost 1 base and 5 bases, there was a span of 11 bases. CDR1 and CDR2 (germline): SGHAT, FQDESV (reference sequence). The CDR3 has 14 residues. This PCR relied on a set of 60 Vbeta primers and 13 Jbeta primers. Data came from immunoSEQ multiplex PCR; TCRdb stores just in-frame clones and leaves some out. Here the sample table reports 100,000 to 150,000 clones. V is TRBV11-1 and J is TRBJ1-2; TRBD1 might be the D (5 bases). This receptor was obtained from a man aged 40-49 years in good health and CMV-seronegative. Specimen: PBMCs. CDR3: CASSLDPTEYGYTF. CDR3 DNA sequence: TGTGCCAGCAGCTTAGATCCGACAGAATATGGCTACACCTTC.